Below are 26 T cell receptor beta chains sequenced from a single sample in a study of vaccination and CD4 T cells after COVID-19 (dated 2022 in TCRdb). Receptor libraries were prepared by PCR. Instrument used: Illumina iSeq 100. At the Johns Hopkins FTIC core, DNA from the cultured CD4+ T cells underwent TCR sequencing with the Oncomine TCR Beta short-read assay. Starting from the raw public reads, TCRdb applied fastp trimming at Q25, assembled clones with MiXCR and retained in-frame beta chains. Under each unique CDR3 protein, matching rows form one entry showing the most common genes and DNA. The sample data list several thousand distinct CDR3 sequences, and 40% to 55% of these were observed just once. The ten most abundant clones make up roughly two fifths of the sample. Antigens for these TCRs are unknown. This specimen's treatment or condition label, per the study, means: roughly ten-day PBMC culture with coronavirus spike peptide pools or control peptides (ViraFEST assay). CD4+ T cells from unexposed donors were collected before the COVID-19 pandemic (2011-2018).

Sequencing was performed on CD4+ T cells from blood, cultured in vitro. The source of these receptors is a human donor in good health.

This clonotype was picked up one time. The chain uses TRBV5-1 and TRBJ1-1; weak D call: TRBD1 (6 bases). This CDR3 spans 16 amino acids. V lost 5 bases and J 1 base, leaving 18 bases between the germline ends. Germline V gene data show CDR1 as SGHRS and CDR2 as YFSETQ. The CDR3 region has the DNA TGCGCCAGCAGGTTCCCGGAAGGGGACACGAACACTGAAGCTTTCTTT. It yields the protein CASRFPEGDTNTEAFF.

Only a few counts were recorded for this clonotype. The V and J genes are TRBV12-3 or TRBV12-4 and TRBJ1-2; D is unclear. V was pared by 6 bases and J by 4 bases, with 12 bases between. The CDR3 runs 13 residues. The CDR3 sequence: CASSDNSFYGYTF. As DNA, the CDR3 is TGTGCCAGCAGCGATAACAGCTTCTATGGCTACACCTTC.

The rearrangement joins TRBV6-1 to TRBJ2-5; D uncertain. V was clipped by 7 bases and J by 4 bases, with 4 bases between them. CDR1 and CDR2 (germline): MNHNS, SASEGT. CDR3 length equals 10 residues. CDR3 nucleotides: TGTGCCAGCATTGCAGAGACCCAGTACTTC. It is translated as CASIAETQYF.

CDR3 loop: CASSTGPKETQYF. CDR3 nucleotides: TGTGCCAGCAGTACCGGACCAAAAGAGACCCAGTACTTC. The chain couples TRBV6-4 to TRBJ2-5; D gene unclear. Germline V gene sequence: CDR1 MRHNA, CDR2 SNTAGT. Trimming shortened V by 5 bases and J by 3 bases, and 10 bases separated the two germline ends. This CDR3 has 13 residues.

V is TRBV11-1 and J is TRBJ1-2, with TRBD1 matching 7 bases. Germline V lookup: CDR1 SGHAT, CDR2 FQDESV (reference sequence). With 5 bases clipped from V and 5 bases from J, the junction kept 8 bases outside the gene matches. The CDR3 totals 14 residues. The CDR3 region has the DNA TGTGCCAGCAGCAACGGGGACAGTCTGTATGGCTACACCTTC. Protein: CASSNGDSLYGYTF.

V is TRBV19 and J is TRBJ2-5; TRBD1 agrees at 10 bases. Germline V lookup: CDR1 LNHDA, CDR2 SQIVND (reference sequence). V shed 8 bases and J 5 bases; nucleotides not matched to a gene: 8. CDR3 length equals 14 residues. The CDR3 sequence: CASRDRGRGETQYF. For the CDR3, the DNA is TGTGCCAGTCGAGACAGGGGGCGAGGGGAGACCCAGTACTTC.

The V call is TRBV3-1, the J call TRBJ2-3, with D hard to call. Trimming removed 3 bases at V and 2 bases at J, with 9 bases between. The CDR3 has 14 amino acids. The germline gives CDR1 LGHDT, CDR2 YNNKEL (reference sequence). For the CDR3, the DNA is TGTGCCAGCAGCCATAGCACCTTCACAGATACGCAGTATTTT. This sequence encodes CASSHSTFTDTQYF.

This clonotype came up a few times. This chain uses TRBV2 with TRBJ1-6, with D unclear. The CDR3 loop spans 12 amino acids. CDR1 is SNHLY, CDR2 FYNNEI, per germline. Trimming cost V 9 bases and J 8 bases, with 11 bases left between them. The CDR3 spells CASERRDSPLHF. The CDR3 bases are TGTGCCAGTGAGAGGAGGGATTCACCCCTCCACTTT.

This chain joins TRBV19 and TRBJ2-3; D is ambiguous. This CDR3 spans 14 amino acids. Germline-derived CDR1 and CDR2 are LNHDA and SQIVND (reference sequence). Trimming took 6 bases from V and 0 from J, leaving 10 bases between them. The CDR3, as DNA: TGTGCCAGTAGAGAAACAGTTAGCACAGATACGCAGTATTTT. The encoded protein is CASRETVSTDTQYF.

V is TRBV7-3 and J is TRBJ2-1; the D gene is possibly TRBD2 (7 bases). Germline V CDR1 and CDR2: SGHTA, FQGTGA. The CDR3 sequence is 14 residues long. Deletions cut 0 bases from V and 6 bases from J, with 9 bases between. The CDR3 is CASSLTRGGNEQFF. CDR3 nucleotide sequence: TGTGCCAGCAGCTTAACGAGGGGGGGCAATGAGCAGTTCTTC. Drawing the rest from reference TRBV7-3 and TRBJ2-1, the complete variable domain is GAGVSQTPSNKVTEKGKYVELRCDPISGHTALYWYRQSLGQGPEFLIYFQGTGAADDSGLPNDRFFAVRPEGSVSTLKIQRTERGDSAVYLCASSLTRGGNEQFFGPGTRLTVL.

This sequence joins TRBV4-2 and TRBJ2-5, with TRBD1 identical over 7 bases. Germline CDR1 and CDR2: LGHNA and YNFKEQ. Trimming removed 1 base from V and 2 bases from J; junction bases left unmatched: 1. The CDR3 spans 14 residues. The CDR3 DNA is TGTGCCAGCAGCCAAGGGACAGGACAAGAGACCCAGTACTTC. It encodes CASSQGTGQETQYF.

This clonotype was observed a handful of times. The gene calls are TRBV6-1 and TRBJ2-2; D is uncertain. Trimming removed 5 bases from V and 5 bases from J, with 9 bases in between. The CDR3 has 13 residues. The V gene's germline CDR1 is MNHNS and CDR2 SASEGT. The CDR3 DNA follows: TGTGCCAGCAGTATCCAGGTGACCGGGGAGCTGTTTTTT. Translation gives CASSIQVTGELFF.

CDR3 DNA: TGCAGCGTAAGAGACGGGAACACCGGGGAGCTGTTTTTT. It translates to CSVRDGNTGELFF. The V and J genes are TRBV29-1 and TRBJ2-2; D call uncertain. Trimming took 6 bases from V and 1 from J, leaving 9 bases between them. Germline V gene sequence: CDR1 SQVTM, CDR2 ANQGSEA. The CDR3 is made up of 13 amino acids.

The CDR3 sequence: CASSGVGTNYGYTF. The DNA of the CDR3 is TGTGCCAGCAGTGGGGTAGGGACTAACTATGGCTACACCTTC. The J gene is TRBJ1-2, the V gene TRBV12-3 or TRBV12-4; D not certain. V lost 5 bases and J lost 0, with 10 bases in between. The CDR3 is made up of 14 amino acids.

The chain uses TRBV7-6 and TRBJ2-2; possibly TRBD1 for D (5 bases). Trimming shortened V by 6 bases and J by 0 bases, and 11 bases separated the two germline ends. The CDR3 spans 15 residues. Germline V gene lookup returns CDR1 SGHVS and CDR2 FNYEAQ. CDR3 in amino acids: CASSSQGANTGELFF. CDR3 DNA: TGTGCCAGCAGTTCGCAGGGTGCGAACACCGGGGAGCTGTTTTTT.

CDR3 nucleotide sequence: TGCGCCAGCAGCTTGCGGGGCAGAGGGACAGATACGCAGTATTTT. This encodes CASSLRGRGTDTQYF. This sequence joins TRBV5-1 and TRBJ2-3; D possibly uses TRBD1 or TRBD2 (5 bases each). CDR1 SGHRS and CDR2 YFSETQ come from the germline V gene. V was cut by 1 base and J by 3 bases, with 12 bases left in between. The length of the CDR3 is 15 residues.

V gene TRBV27 combines with J gene TRBJ2-1; 9 nucleotides match TRBD2. The germline V gene has CDR1 MNHEY and CDR2 SMNVEV (reference sequence). Unmatched junction bases numbered 6, after V lost 5 bases and J lost 7 bases. The CDR3 covers 14 residues. The CDR3 coding sequence is TGTGCCAGCAGTGGGCGGGGGGGCAAGAATGAGCAGTTCTTC. It translates to CASSGRGGKNEQFF.

This clonotype was found a few times. J is TRBJ1-1 and V is TRBV10-1, with D uncertain. Trimming took 5 bases from V and 3 from J, leaving 10 bases between them. The CDR3 totals 13 residues. CDR1 and CDR2 (germline): WNHNN, SYGVQD (reference sequence). The CDR3 sequence is CASSSAWDTEAFF. The CDR3 nucleotides are TGCGCCAGCAGTAGTGCCTGGGACACTGAAGCTTTCTTT.

The chain links TRBV7-2 to TRBJ2-6; D is ambiguous. Germline V gene lookup returns CDR1 SGHTA and CDR2 FQGNSA. V was cut by 3 bases and J by 0 bases, with 9 bases left in between. The CDR3 is made up of 16 amino acids. The CDR3 nucleotides are TGTGCCAGCAGCTTGACATCAAGCTCTGGGGCCAACGTCCTGACTTTC. It codes for CASSLTSSSGANVLTF.

This clonotype was found a few times. The genes are TRBV7-9 and TRBJ1-1; no definite D call. In germline, CDR1 is SEHNR, CDR2 FQNEAQ (reference sequence). Trimming removed 5 bases from V and 1 base from J, with 8 bases in between. CDR3 size: 13 residues. The DNA of the CDR3 is TGTGCCAGCAGCCGCGACTGGAACACTGAAGCTTTCTTT. Translation gives CASSRDWNTEAFF.

The chain carries TRBV23-1 and TRBJ1-5, with D unclear. Being an ORF, TRBV23-1 has a function that is uncertain. This CDR3 has 11 residues. V gave up 5 bases and J gave up 5 bases, with 4 bases separating them. Here the CDR3 reads CASSVYQPQHF. CDR3 bases: TGCGCCAGCAGTGTATATCAGCCCCAGCATTTT.

The rearrangement links TRBV2 to TRBJ2-3; possible D gene TRBD2, 6 bases. The ends were cut back, 0 bases at V and 2 bases at J, with 15 bases in the middle. The CDR3 contains 17 residues. Per germline, CDR1 SNHLY and CDR2 FYNNEI. The CDR3 loop is CASSEAHARGFTDTQYF. CDR3 sequence (DNA): TGTGCCAGCAGTGAAGCGCATGCGCGGGGATTCACAGATACGCAGTATTTT.

This clonotype has only a few counts. The chain uses TRBV5-8 and TRBJ2-5; no reliable D call. CDR1 and CDR2 from the germline V gene are SGHTS and YDEGEE. V dropped 0 bases and J dropped 5 bases, with 5 bases sitting between them. The CDR3 is 12 amino acids. The CDR3 DNA is TGTGCCAGCAGCTTGGCCCGGGAGACCCAGTACTTC. It codes for CASSLARETQYF.

The V and J genes are TRBV10-3 and TRBJ2-7; D not resolved. Trimming stripped 0 bases from V and 4 bases from J, with 4 bases between. This CDR3 contains 12 residues. Germline CDR1 and CDR2: ENHRY and SYGVKD. The CDR3 DNA sequence: TGTGCCATCAGTGAGTCGACGTACGAGCAGTACTTC. Its translation: CAISESTYEQYF.

This rearrangement joins TRBV10-2 to TRBJ2-7; 9 bases line up with TRBD1. Germline CDR1 and CDR2: WSHSY and SAAADI. This CDR3 contains 12 residues. V trimming: 11 bases; J trimming: 4 bases; junction bases outside the gene matches: 6. The CDR3 DNA reads TGCGCCGCCACAGGGACAGGGTACGAGCAGTACTTC. Translation: CAATGTGYEQYF.

This chain connects TRBV19 to TRBJ1-5, with a possible D match to TRBD1 (6 bases). Trimming left V 9 bases short and J 0 bases short, with 12 bases between. CDR1 and CDR2 (germline): LNHDA, SQIVND (reference sequence). There are 14 residues in the CDR3. The CDR3 nucleotides are TGTGCCAGCAATGACAGGTATAGCAATCAGCCCCAGCATTTT. It codes for CASNDRYSNQPQHF.